This T cell receptor beta chain is drawn from a study of siplizumab effects on memory and regulatory T cells. This CDR3 has 11 amino acids. The V gene's germline CDR1 is LNHNV and CDR2 YYDKDF (reference sequence). With 10 bases removed from V and 3 bases from J, the gap between germline ends came to 9 bases. Concerning this clone itself: Its antigen remains unknown.

The assay was immunoSEQ multiplex PCR, and TCRdb's table has in-frame clones only and misses some. Of approximately 68,000 clones in the sample, roughly 89% were seen once. Study-wide results and caveats: Siplizumab produced a significant reduction in alloreactive sequences that were traceable to unstimulated CD4+ memory cells.

The TCR sequence derives from a human donor in good health. V is TRBV15 and J is TRBJ1-1; tentatively, D is TRBD1 (5 bases). The sample was CD8+ T cells sorted from blood. The CDR3 DNA reads as TGTGCCATCCGACAGCACACTGAAGCTTTCTTT. This sequence encodes CAIRQHTEAFF.